These 3 T cell receptor beta chains originate from one sample sequenced in a study of blood T cell repertoires in COVID-19. The assay was immunoSEQ multiplex PCR, and TCRdb's table has in-frame clones only and misses some. The sample records 130,000 to 150,000 clones, around nine tenths being singletons. Input material: peripheral blood. Receptors originate from a woman in her 40s with acute or convalescent COVID-19.

This clone came up a few times. The chain joins TRBV29-1 to TRBJ1-1, with D possibly being TRBD1 (6 bases). V was pared by 6 bases and J by 4 bases, with 9 bases between. CDR3 length: 11 amino acids. Germline assignment: CDR1 SQVTM and CDR2 ANQGSEA. The CDR3 nucleotides are TGCAGCGTCGGGACACTCACTGAAGCTTTCTTT. Translation gives CSVGTLTEAFF.

The chain uses TRBV5-1 and TRBJ2-4; TRBD2 matches at 11 bases. The CDR3 has 16 residues. The trim removed 0 bases at V and 7 bases at J, leaving 6 bases unmatched. The germline CDR1 and CDR2 sequences are SGHRS and YFSETQ. CDR3 nucleotide sequence: TGCGCCAGCAGCTTGGTTAGCGGGGGGGCCTGGAACATTCAGTACTTC. Its translation is CASSLVSGGAWNIQYF.

J is TRBJ2-7 and V is TRBV7-9; maybe TRBD1 (6 bases). The CDR3 is made up of 14 amino acids. Germline CDR1 is SEHNR and CDR2 is FQNEAQ (reference sequence). V lost 3 bases and J 2 bases, leaving 11 bases between the germline ends. CDR3 sequence: CASSFEQGPYEQYF. The CDR3 region has the DNA TGTGCCAGCAGCTTTGAACAGGGCCCCTACGAGCAGTACTTC. Variable domain in full (rest from reference TRBV7-9 and TRBJ2-7): DTGVSQNPRHKITKRGQNVTFRCDPISEHNRLYWYRQTLGQGPEFLTYFQNEAQLEKSRLLSDRFSAERPKGSFSTLEIQRTEQGDSAMYLCASSFEQGPYEQYFGPGTRLTVT.